This entry lists 6 T cell receptor beta chains sequenced from one sample in a study of tumor and adjacent non-tumor tissue in lung cancer. The library came from three nested PCR rounds adapted from ARM-PCR protocols. TCRdb itself ran the multiplex PCR reads through MiXCR, one entry per CDR3 protein. Of more than 60,000 distinct CDR3 sequences in the sample, around 74% were seen once. No cell sorting was done before RNA was extracted from the tissue. The specimen was lung tumor tissue. The receptors derive from a woman aged 50 to 60 with non-small cell lung cancer.

At least ten counts were recorded for this clonotype. The gene calls are TRBV5-1 and TRBJ2-2; the match to TRBD2 covers 10 bases. This CDR3 is built from 16 residues. The germline CDR1 and CDR2 sequences are SGHRS and YFSETQ. J was trimmed by 7 bases and V by 1 base; bases with no gene match: 7. This chain's CDR3 is CASSLLTSGLVGELFF. As DNA, the CDR3 is TGCGCCAGCAGCTTGTTGACTAGCGGGTTGGTCGGGGAGCTGTTTTTT.

In its sample, this clonotype was seen once. Its ends do not fully match the called genes, so a read error is possible. The CDR3 region is CSARVEEHYF. The CDR3 DNA sequence: TGCAGTGCTAGAGTAGAAGAGCATTACTTC. The chain carries TRBV20-1 and TRBJ2-7; no clear D. The CDR3 consists of 10 residues. The germline V gene has CDR1 DFQATT and CDR2 SNEGSKA (reference sequence).

Notes on this clonotype: Mismatch with germline at one junction end may stem from a read error. The V and J genes are TRBV12-3 or TRBV12-4 and TRBJ2-3; D may be TRBD1 or TRBD2 (6 bases each). The CDR3 totals 16 residues. As DNA, the CDR3 is TGTGCCAACAGTCCCCTTAGGGGGGCTGGCACAGATACGCGGTATTTT. Its protein is CANSPLRGAGTDTRYF.

J is TRBJ1-6 and V is TRBV6-2 or TRBV6-3; weak D call: TRBD1 (6 bases). CDR1 is MNHEY, CDR2 SVGEGT, per germline. Trimming took 5 bases from V and 12 from J, leaving 17 bases between them. CDR3 length equals 14 residues. The CDR3 protein is CASSLRGQDLPLHF. The CDR3 DNA is TGTGCCAGCAGTCTCAGGGGCCAGGATTTACCCCTCCACTTT.

This sequence joins TRBV29-1 and TRBJ2-4, with 8 bases matching TRBD1. Trimming took 7 bases from V and 7 from J; bases not matched to a gene: 9. The germline CDR1 and CDR2 sequences are SQVTM and ANQGSEA. CDR3 length: 13 residues. CDR3 protein: CSALQGVNNIQYF. The CDR3 region has the DNA TGCAGCGCTCTACAGGGGGTCAATAACATTCAGTACTTC.

Notes on this clonotype: The CDR3 does not end in the conserved phenylalanine or tryptophan, so this is likely a read error. It is unclear where the CDR3 begins or ends on the DNA, so no DNA is shown, and the CDR3 is as TCRdb lists it. The J gene is TRBJ2-7, the V gene TRBV10-2; the D segment call TRBD1 is taken from the table without a DNA check. CDR1 WSHSY and CDR2 SAAADI come from the germline V gene. The CDR3 is 15 amino acids in total, end residues counted. The CDR3 here is CASREPGQGYREQYS.